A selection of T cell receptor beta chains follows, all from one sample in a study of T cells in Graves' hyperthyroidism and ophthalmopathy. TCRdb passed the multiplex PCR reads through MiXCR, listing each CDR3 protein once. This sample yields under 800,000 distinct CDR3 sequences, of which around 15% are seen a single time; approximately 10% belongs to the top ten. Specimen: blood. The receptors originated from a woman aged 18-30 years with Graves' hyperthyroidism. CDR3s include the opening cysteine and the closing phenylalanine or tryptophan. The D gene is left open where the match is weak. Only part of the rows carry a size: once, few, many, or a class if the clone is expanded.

cdr3_nt: TGTGCCAGCAGCGCCCTCGGTGAGGGCTACAATGAGCAGTTCTTC; cdr3_aa: CASSALGEGYNEQFF; d_call: NA; j_call: TRBJ2-1; clone_size: few; v_call: TRBV9
cdr3_nt: TGTGCCGGAACAGGGGTGAACTATAATTCATCCCTCCACTTT; cdr3_aa: CAGTGVNYNSSLHF; d_call: TRBD1; j_call: TRBJ1-6; clone_size: NA; v_call: TRBV2
cdr3_nt: TGTGCCACCAAGGGACTAGCGAACACCGGGGAGCTGTTTTTT; cdr3_aa: CATKGLANTGELFF; d_call: TRBD2; j_call: TRBJ2-2; clone_size: few; v_call: TRBV12-3/TRBV12-4
cdr3_nt: TGTGCCAGCAGTTACGGGACAGGGGTTACCGGGGAGCTGTTTTTT; cdr3_aa: CASSYGTGVTGELFF; d_call: TRBD1; j_call: TRBJ2-2; clone_size: many; v_call: TRBV27
cdr3_nt: TGTGCCATCAGGAACTCCTACAATGAGCAGTTCTTC; cdr3_aa: CAIRNSYNEQFF; d_call: NA; j_call: TRBJ2-1; clone_size: few; v_call: TRBV10-3
cdr3_nt: TGCAGCGTTGAGATAGGAGGGGGCTATGGCTACACCTTC; cdr3_aa: CSVEIGGGYGYTF; d_call: NA; j_call: TRBJ1-2; clone_size: NA; v_call: TRBV29-1
cdr3_nt: TGTGCCAGCAGTCAGGAGTACCAAGAGACCCAGTACTTC; cdr3_aa: CASSQEYQETQYF; d_call: NA; j_call: TRBJ2-5; clone_size: few; v_call: TRBV11-2
cdr3_nt: TGTGCCAGCATCGGGGACGGGAACACTGAAGCTTTCTTT; cdr3_aa: CASIGDGNTEAFF; d_call: NA; j_call: TRBJ1-1; clone_size: NA; v_call: TRBV6-1
cdr3_nt: TGTGCCAGCAGCCCGTTGGCTTCTAGCAATCAGCCCCAGCATTTT; cdr3_aa: CASSPLASSNQPQHF; d_call: NA; j_call: TRBJ1-5; clone_size: many; v_call: TRBV27
cdr3_nt: TGTGCCAGCAGTGACTCCTGGGCTAGCGGGAGGAAAAGGAATGAGCAGTTCTTC; cdr3_aa: CASSDSWASGRKRNEQFF; d_call: TRBD2; j_call: TRBJ2-1; clone_size: few; v_call: TRBV2
cdr3_nt: TGTGCCAGTAGTAGTCCCCTTCAGGGCGGCCCCTACGAGCAGTACTTC; cdr3_aa: CASSSPLQGGPYEQYF; d_call: NA; j_call: TRBJ2-7; clone_size: few; v_call: TRBV19
cdr3_nt: TGTGCCAGCAGGCTTGGAAAGAACTATGGCTACACCTTC; cdr3_aa: CASRLGKNYGYTF; d_call: NA; j_call: TRBJ1-2; clone_size: NA; v_call: TRBV28
cdr3_nt: TGTGCTAGTGGTTCCGACCCGGGAGCCTACAATGAGCAGTTCTTC; cdr3_aa: CASGSDPGAYNEQFF; d_call: NA; j_call: TRBJ2-1; clone_size: NA; v_call: TRBV12-5
cdr3_nt: TGTGCCAGCAGCCTAGGGGGGTCCACTGAAGCTTTCTTT; cdr3_aa: CASSLGGSTEAFF; d_call: NA; j_call: TRBJ1-1; clone_size: many; v_call: TRBV27
cdr3_nt: TGTGCCAGTAGTACGTCGGGACTAGCGGGAGACAATGAGCAGTTCTTC; cdr3_aa: CASSTSGLAGDNEQFF; d_call: TRBD2; j_call: TRBJ2-1; clone_size: few; v_call: TRBV19
cdr3_nt: TGTGCCAGCTCACCCTCTAGCGGATCCTACGAGCAGTACTTC; cdr3_aa: CASSPSSGSYEQYF; d_call: TRBD2; j_call: TRBJ2-7; clone_size: many; v_call: TRBV19
cdr3_nt: TGCAGTGCTAGAGATTCGGGACAGCAGAACACTGAAGCTTTCTTT; cdr3_aa: CSARDSGQQNTEAFF; d_call: TRBD1; j_call: TRBJ1-1; clone_size: many; v_call: TRBV20-1
cdr3_nt: TGTGCCAGCAACCGGGGACTTTCTCAAGAGACCCAGTACTTC; cdr3_aa: CASNRGLSQETQYF; d_call: NA; j_call: TRBJ2-5; clone_size: few; v_call: TRBV19
cdr3_nt: TGTGCCAGCAGTTACTCAAGCGCTGGGGCCAACGTCCTGACTTTC; cdr3_aa: CASSYSSAGANVLTF; d_call: NA; j_call: TRBJ2-6; clone_size: few; v_call: TRBV6-5
cdr3_nt: TGTGCTAGTGGTTTGGTCGGCGAGACCCAGTACTTC; cdr3_aa: CASGLVGETQYF; d_call: NA; j_call: TRBJ2-5; clone_size: many; v_call: TRBV12-5
cdr3_nt: TGTGCCAGCACCCCGATCCACGGTCCCTCTGGAAACACCATATATTTT; cdr3_aa: CASTPIHGPSGNTIYF; d_call: NA; j_call: TRBJ1-3; clone_size: few; v_call: TRBV6-1
cdr3_nt: TGCAGTGCTAGAGATCACTCCAGCAATCAGCCCCAGCATTTT; cdr3_aa: CSARDHSSNQPQHF; d_call: NA; j_call: TRBJ1-5; clone_size: NA; v_call: TRBV20-1
cdr3_nt: TGTGCCAGCAGCCAAGAAGGGTCCTATGGCTACACCTTC; cdr3_aa: CASSQEGSYGYTF; d_call: NA; j_call: TRBJ1-2; clone_size: many; v_call: TRBV3-1
cdr3_nt: TGTGCCAGTAGTGTCCCGGGACAGGGTCCCGCTGAAGCTTTCTTT; cdr3_aa: CASSVPGQGPAEAFF; d_call: TRBD1; j_call: TRBJ1-1; clone_size: NA; v_call: TRBV19
cdr3_nt: TGTGCCAGCTCACCACCGGGAAAAAACACTGAAGCTTTCTTT; cdr3_aa: CASSPPGKNTEAFF; d_call: NA; j_call: TRBJ1-1; clone_size: many; v_call: TRBV18
cdr3_nt: TGTGCCAGCAGTTATGCGTCCAGATTTCTAAACATTCAGTACTTC; cdr3_aa: CASSYASRFLNIQYF; d_call: NA; j_call: TRBJ2-4; clone_size: NA; v_call: TRBV12-3/TRBV12-4
cdr3_nt: TGTGCCACCAGCAGAGATCGGGGAGGGGACACTGAAGCTTTCTTT; cdr3_aa: CATSRDRGGDTEAFF; d_call: NA; j_call: TRBJ1-1; clone_size: few; v_call: TRBV15
cdr3_nt: TGTGCCAGCATTGGGTGGGCTGCTAGCACAGATACGCAGTATTTT; cdr3_aa: CASIGWAASTDTQYF; d_call: NA; j_call: TRBJ2-3; clone_size: NA; v_call: TRBV25-1
cdr3_nt: TGTGCCAGCAGTCGGGACAGTTATCAGCCCCAGCATTTT; cdr3_aa: CASSRDSYQPQHF; d_call: TRBD1; j_call: TRBJ1-5; clone_size: few; v_call: TRBV6-1
cdr3_nt: TGTGCCAGCAGTAACCCGGGACAGGGGGCGCTAGGCAAAAACATTCAGTACTTC; cdr3_aa: CASSNPGQGALGKNIQYF; d_call: TRBD1; j_call: TRBJ2-4; clone_size: NA; v_call: TRBV7-9
cdr3_nt: TGTGCCAGCAGTTACCCCCCGGAACTATACACAGATACGCAGTATTTT; cdr3_aa: CASSYPPELYTDTQYF; d_call: NA; j_call: TRBJ2-3; clone_size: few; v_call: TRBV6-2/TRBV6-3
cdr3_nt: TGTGCTAGTGGTTTGGTCCCGGGCGAGGAAGCTTTCTTT; cdr3_aa: CASGLVPGEEAFF; d_call: NA; j_call: TRBJ1-1; clone_size: NA; v_call: TRBV12-5
cdr3_nt: TGTGCCAGCAGTTCCCGGGGGGTGCTTTATGGCTACACCTTC; cdr3_aa: CASSSRGVLYGYTF; d_call: NA; j_call: TRBJ1-2; clone_size: many; v_call: TRBV28
cdr3_nt: TGCGCCAGCAGCTTGGTCGTCGGTGAAAAACTGTTTTTT; cdr3_aa: CASSLVVGEKLFF; d_call: NA; j_call: TRBJ1-4; clone_size: many; v_call: TRBV5-1
cdr3_nt: TGTGCCATCAGTGCTGGCTACGAGCAGTACTTC; cdr3_aa: CAISAGYEQYF; d_call: NA; j_call: TRBJ2-7; clone_size: many; v_call: TRBV10-3
cdr3_nt: TGTGCCAGCAGTTCGTCTACAGGACAGGGAGTACTGGGCTACACCTTC; cdr3_aa: CASSSSTGQGVLGYTF; d_call: TRBD1; j_call: TRBJ1-2; clone_size: few; v_call: TRBV27
cdr3_nt: TGTGCCAGCAGTTTAGAGGGCCAAAAAGGTAGAGGGTATAATTCACCCCTCCACTTT; cdr3_aa: CASSLEGQKGRGYNSPLHF; d_call: NA; j_call: TRBJ1-6; clone_size: once; v_call: TRBV27
cdr3_nt: TGTGCCAGCAGCTCAGGACAGGGGAATTCACCCCTCCACTTT; cdr3_aa: CASSSGQGNSPLHF; d_call: TRBD1; j_call: TRBJ1-6; clone_size: many; v_call: TRBV7-2
cdr3_nt: TGTGCCAGCAGTTCTATCGGGACTCCAGCACGCAATGAGCAGTTCTTC; cdr3_aa: CASSSIGTPARNEQFF; d_call: NA; j_call: TRBJ2-1; clone_size: many; v_call: TRBV6-1
cdr3_nt: TGTGCCAGCAGCCTTGACCGGGATTCATACAATGAGCAGTTCTTC; cdr3_aa: CASSLDRDSYNEQFF; d_call: NA; j_call: TRBJ2-1; clone_size: many; v_call: TRBV3-1
cdr3_nt: TGTGCCAGCAGCTTAGGTCTAGCGGACAGCAGGGAGCAGTACTTC; cdr3_aa: CASSLGLADSREQYF; d_call: NA; j_call: TRBJ2-7; clone_size: many; v_call: TRBV13
cdr3_nt: TGCGCCAGCAGCTTGGAAATAGGAGACAATGAGCAGTTCTTC; cdr3_aa: CASSLEIGDNEQFF; d_call: NA; j_call: TRBJ2-1; clone_size: many; v_call: TRBV5-1
cdr3_nt: TGTGCCAGCAGCTTCGCCGGGACAGGGGGAAACACCATATATTTT; cdr3_aa: CASSFAGTGGNTIYF; d_call: TRBD1; j_call: TRBJ1-3; clone_size: NA; v_call: TRBV5-8
cdr3_nt: TGTGCCAGCAGTATCGCGATCGGACAGCTTAACTATGGCTACACCTTC; cdr3_aa: CASSIAIGQLNYGYTF; d_call: NA; j_call: TRBJ1-2; clone_size: few; v_call: TRBV6-1
cdr3_nt: TGTGCCAGCAGTTACCCGAGAGGAAACAATGAGCAGTTCTTC; cdr3_aa: CASSYPRGNNEQFF; d_call: NA; j_call: TRBJ2-1; clone_size: many; v_call: TRBV6-2/TRBV6-3
cdr3_nt: TGTGCCAGCAGCTTACAGGGGGCGCGTGGCTACACCTTC; cdr3_aa: CASSLQGARGYTF; d_call: TRBD1; j_call: TRBJ1-2; clone_size: many; v_call: TRBV28
cdr3_nt: TGTGCCAGCTCACCATGGGACCTGAGGAACGAGCAGTACTTC; cdr3_aa: CASSPWDLRNEQYF; d_call: NA; j_call: TRBJ2-7; clone_size: many; v_call: TRBV18
cdr3_nt: TGTGCCACCAGTGATGGGACTAGCACGTACCAAGAGACCCAGTACTTC; cdr3_aa: CATSDGTSTYQETQYF; d_call: TRBD2; j_call: TRBJ2-5; clone_size: NA; v_call: TRBV24-1
cdr3_nt: TGTGCCAGCAGCTTGGATTGGGGTACCTACAATGAGCAGTTCTTC; cdr3_aa: CASSLDWGTYNEQFF; d_call: NA; j_call: TRBJ2-1; clone_size: NA; v_call: TRBV5-4
cdr3_nt: TGTGCCAGCAGCCAAGAGGCCGGGACAGCGTATGGCTACACCTTC; cdr3_aa: CASSQEAGTAYGYTF; d_call: TRBD1; j_call: TRBJ1-2; clone_size: few; v_call: TRBV14
cdr3_nt: TGTGCCAGCGCCGGAGGCGGGAGGGAAGTCTACACCGGGGAGCTGTTTTTT; cdr3_aa: CASAGGGREVYTGELFF; d_call: TRBD2; j_call: TRBJ2-2; clone_size: NA; v_call: TRBV6-2/TRBV6-3
cdr3_nt: TGTGCCAGCAGCTTAAATTCGGCAGGGGGCGGAATATACAATGAGCAGTTCTTC; cdr3_aa: CASSLNSAGGGIYNEQFF; d_call: TRBD1; j_call: TRBJ2-1; clone_size: many; v_call: TRBV7-8
cdr3_nt: TGCGCCAGCGGCTGGGGGACTGGGGAGCAGTACTTC; cdr3_aa: CASGWGTGEQYF; d_call: NA; j_call: TRBJ2-7; clone_size: few; v_call: TRBV5-1
cdr3_nt: TGTGCCACCAGTGACTCATTCCGGGACTCTTACAATGAGCAGTTCTTC; cdr3_aa: CATSDSFRDSYNEQFF; d_call: NA; j_call: TRBJ2-1; clone_size: NA; v_call: TRBV24-1
cdr3_nt: TGCGCCAGCAGCGCAGTCGGGACAACCTACAATGAGCAGTTCTTC; cdr3_aa: CASSAVGTTYNEQFF; d_call: NA; j_call: TRBJ2-1; clone_size: many; v_call: TRBV5-1